This TCR beta chain came from a study of regulatory and conventional T cells in RAG deficiency. Study results and caveats: Omenn patients showed >85% Treg-Tconv overlap and shorter CDR3 lengths. Omenn CD25-high CD127-low cells may be activated cells, not true Tregs.

Blood CD4+ CD25-low CD127-high conventional T cells supplied the genomic DNA template. In the case of this clone: Its antigen is unknown.

Trimming cost V 4 bases and J 2 bases, with 15 bases left between them. The germline CDR1 and CDR2 sequences are SGHTA and FQGTGA. CDR3 length: 17 amino acids. The method was immunoSEQ multiplex PCR; TCRdb's version includes in-frame clones alone and lacks a portion of them. This table holds under 45,000 clones, roughly 76% found once. The same sample was also studied in work on regulatory T cells. Per that paper: The primer mix had 52 TRBV and 13 TRBJ primers.

The chain uses TRBV7-3 and TRBJ1-6, with D possibly being TRBD1 (6 bases). This TCR was sampled from a human donor in good health. Sequenced sample: CD4+ effector T cells sorted from blood. DNA for the CDR3: TGTGCCAGCAGCTCGAAAGGGGGTTCAGCCTATAATTCACCCCTCCACTTT. Translated, it gives CASSSKGGSAYNSPLHF.